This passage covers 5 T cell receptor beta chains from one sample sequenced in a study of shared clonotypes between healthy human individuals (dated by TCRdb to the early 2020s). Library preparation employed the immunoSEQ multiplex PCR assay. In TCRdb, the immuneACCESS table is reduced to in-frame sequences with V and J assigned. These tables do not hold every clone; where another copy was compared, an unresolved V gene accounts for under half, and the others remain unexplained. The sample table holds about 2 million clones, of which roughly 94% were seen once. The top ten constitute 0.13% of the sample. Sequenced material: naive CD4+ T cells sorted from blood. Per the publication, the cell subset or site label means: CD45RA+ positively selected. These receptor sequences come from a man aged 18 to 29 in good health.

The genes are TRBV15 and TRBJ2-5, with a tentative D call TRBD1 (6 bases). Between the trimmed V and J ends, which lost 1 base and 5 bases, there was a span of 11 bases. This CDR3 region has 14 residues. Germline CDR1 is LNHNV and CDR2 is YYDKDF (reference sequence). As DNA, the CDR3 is TGTGCCACCAGCAGAGCAGGGGCGGGTGAGACCCAGTACTTC. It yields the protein CATSRAGAGETQYF. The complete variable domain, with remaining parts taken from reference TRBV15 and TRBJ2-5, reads DAMVIQNPRYQVTQFGKPVTLSCSQTLNHNVMYWYQQKSSQAPKLLFHYYDKDFNNEADTPDNFQSRRPNTSFCFLDIRSPGLGDTAMYLCATSRAGAGETQYFGPGTRLLVL.

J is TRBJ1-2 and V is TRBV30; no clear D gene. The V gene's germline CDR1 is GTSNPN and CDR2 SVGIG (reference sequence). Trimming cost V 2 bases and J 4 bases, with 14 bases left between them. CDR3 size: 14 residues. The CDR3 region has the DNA TGTGCCTGGAGTTCCCGGGAACCCCGCTATGGCTACACCTTC. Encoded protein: CAWSSREPRYGYTF.

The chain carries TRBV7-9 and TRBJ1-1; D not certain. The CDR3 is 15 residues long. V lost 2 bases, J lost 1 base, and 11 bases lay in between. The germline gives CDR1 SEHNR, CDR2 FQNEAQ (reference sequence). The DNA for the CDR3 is TGTGCCAGCAGCTTATTAGAAGTGTCGAACACTGAAGCTTTCTTT. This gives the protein CASSLLEVSNTEAFF.

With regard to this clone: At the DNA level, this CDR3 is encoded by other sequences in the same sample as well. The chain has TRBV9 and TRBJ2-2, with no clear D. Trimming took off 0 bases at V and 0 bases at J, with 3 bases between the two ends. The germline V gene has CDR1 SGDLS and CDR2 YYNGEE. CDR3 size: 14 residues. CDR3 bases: TGTGCCAGCAGCGTAGCTCCGAACACCGGGGAGCTGTTTTTT. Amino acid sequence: CASSVAPNTGELFF. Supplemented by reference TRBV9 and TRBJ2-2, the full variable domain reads DSGVTQTPKHLITATGQRVTLRCSPRSGDLSVYWYQQSLDQGLQFLIQYYNGEERAKGNILERFSAQQFPDLHSELNLSSLELGDSALYFCASSVAPNTGELFFGEGSRLTVL.

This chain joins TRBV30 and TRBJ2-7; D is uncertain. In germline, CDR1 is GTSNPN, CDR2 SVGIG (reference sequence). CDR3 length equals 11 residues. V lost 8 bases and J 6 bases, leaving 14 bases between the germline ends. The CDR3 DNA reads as TGTGCCACCTCCGCCTCCGGCGAGCAGTACTTC. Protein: CATSASGEQYF.